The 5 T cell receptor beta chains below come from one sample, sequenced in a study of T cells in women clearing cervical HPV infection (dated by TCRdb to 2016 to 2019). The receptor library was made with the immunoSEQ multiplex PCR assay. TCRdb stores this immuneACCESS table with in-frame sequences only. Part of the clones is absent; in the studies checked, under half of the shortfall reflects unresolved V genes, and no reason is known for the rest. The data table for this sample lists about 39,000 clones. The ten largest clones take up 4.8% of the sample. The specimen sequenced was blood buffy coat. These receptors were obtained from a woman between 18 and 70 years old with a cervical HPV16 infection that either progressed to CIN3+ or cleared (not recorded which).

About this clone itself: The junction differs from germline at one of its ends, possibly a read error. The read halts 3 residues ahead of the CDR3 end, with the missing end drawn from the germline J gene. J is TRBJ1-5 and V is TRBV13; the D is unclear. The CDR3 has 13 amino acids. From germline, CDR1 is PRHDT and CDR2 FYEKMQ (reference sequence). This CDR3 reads CAGRQQHNQPQHF. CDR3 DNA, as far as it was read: TGTGCCGGCAGACAACAGCACAATCAGCCC.

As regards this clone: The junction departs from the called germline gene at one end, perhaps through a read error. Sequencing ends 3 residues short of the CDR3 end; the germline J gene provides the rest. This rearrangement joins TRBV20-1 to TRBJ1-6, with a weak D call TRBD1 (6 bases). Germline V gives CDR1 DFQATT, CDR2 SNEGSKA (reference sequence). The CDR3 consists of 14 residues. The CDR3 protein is CSAREQGPGSPLHF. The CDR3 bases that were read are TGCAGTGCTCGAGAACAGGGTCCGGGTTCACCC.

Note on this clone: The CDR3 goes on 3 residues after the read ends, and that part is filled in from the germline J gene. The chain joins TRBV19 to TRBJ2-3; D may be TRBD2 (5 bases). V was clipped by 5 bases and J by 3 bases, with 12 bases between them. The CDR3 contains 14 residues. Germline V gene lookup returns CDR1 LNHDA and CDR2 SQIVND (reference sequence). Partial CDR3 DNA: TGTGCCAGTAGTCTCTCCCGGGGTACAGATACG. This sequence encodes CASSLSRGTDT. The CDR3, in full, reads CASSLSRGTDTQYF.

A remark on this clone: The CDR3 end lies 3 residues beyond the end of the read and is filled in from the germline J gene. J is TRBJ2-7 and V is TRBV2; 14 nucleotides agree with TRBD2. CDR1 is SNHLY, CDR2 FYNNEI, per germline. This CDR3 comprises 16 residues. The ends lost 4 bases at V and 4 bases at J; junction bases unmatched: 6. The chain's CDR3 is CASSGGLAGGGYEQYF. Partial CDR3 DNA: TGTGCCAGCAGTGGAGGACTAGCGGGGGGAGGGTACGAG.

The sequenced CDR3 bases are TGCGCCAGCAGCGTTGGGGTGGGGGGGGCCACAGATACG. Protein sequence: CASSVGVGGATDT. The complete CDR3 sequence is CASSVGVGGATDTQYF. The V gene is TRBV5-1, the J gene TRBJ2-3; perhaps TRBD2 as D (7 bases). The read gets to within 3 residues of the CDR3 end, and the germline J gene fills in the rest. The germline V and J ends were trimmed by 4 bases and 2 bases, with 17 bases remaining between them. CDR3 length: 16 amino acids. Looked up from germline, CDR1 is SGHRS and CDR2 is YFSETQ.